This TCR beta chain derives from a study of T cells in Graves' hyperthyroidism and ophthalmopathy. Study findings and constraints: Also found in blood were most expanded thyroid clonotypes above 0.001.

At least ten counts were recorded for this clonotype. Its antigen is not identified. Thyroid ultrasound, orbital computed tomography, clinical symptoms, and serum thyroxine and TRAb underpinned diagnoses. The source material, RNA transcripts, was used to amplify TCR beta CDR3 regions. The HTBI set primed first-round TCR CDR3 RT-PCR. TCRdb reanalysed the multiplex PCR reads using MiXCR and keeps one entry per CDR3 protein. This repertoire shows about 570,000 distinct CDR3 sequences, roughly 50% found once; its top ten account for roughly 19%. V lost 4 bases, J lost 9 bases, and 13 bases lay in between. Germline CDR1 and CDR2: SGHTA and FQGNSA. This CDR3 is 14 amino acids long.

Material: peripheral blood or thyroid tissue (not recorded which). This sequence originates from an adult woman with Graves' disease, either hyperthyroidism or ophthalmopathy (not recorded which). This rearrangement joins TRBV7-2 to TRBJ1-6, with D perhaps TRBD1 (6 bases). The CDR3 region has the DNA TGTGCCAGCAGCTCACCAACAGGGAGTTCACCCCTCCACTTT. The encoded protein is CASSSPTGSSPLHF.